A single sample is the source of the 17 T cell receptor beta chains below, sequenced in a study of blood T cells in healthy people across ages. Through a sample-barcoded 5' primer and a J-beta primer mix, a second PCR was run for about 6 to 11 cycles. TCRdb reprocessed the 5' RACE reads via MiXCR and lists one record per CDR3 protein. The top ten hold approximately 3.7% of the sample, which has hundreds of thousands of distinct CDR3 sequences, 21% seen once. What was sequenced was blood. Receptor source: a man between 65 and 85 years old in good health.

This clonotype was counted between two and nine times. V is TRBV15 and J is TRBJ2-7; D unresolved. This CDR3 is 12 amino acids long. With 0 bases removed from V and 6 bases from J, the gap between germline ends came to 6 bases. Germline V CDR1 and CDR2: LNHNV, YYDKDF (reference sequence). CDR3 coding DNA: TGTGCCACCAGCAGAGATACGGGCGAGCAGTACTTC. Protein: CATSRDTGEQYF.

The chain links TRBV12-3 or TRBV12-4 to TRBJ2-3; 9 bases fit TRBD2. The length of the CDR3 is 16 residues. Trimming removed 1 base from V and 5 bases from J; junction bases left unmatched: 7. The CDR3 DNA reads as TGTGCCAGCAGTTTAGGTGGCGGGAGGGCCAAAGATACGCAGTATTTT. Translating it yields CASSLGGGRAKDTQYF.

This sequence joins TRBV20-1 and TRBJ2-1; TRBD2 might be the D (6 bases). Germline loops: CDR1 DFQATT, CDR2 SNEGSKA (reference sequence). CDR3 length: 15 amino acids. V lost 6 bases and J 4 bases, leaving 19 bases between the germline ends. This CDR3 is CSAPRAGFSYNEQFF. For the CDR3, the DNA is TGCAGTGCCCCGAGGGCGGGGTTCTCATACAATGAGCAGTTCTTC.

The chain joins TRBV6-1 to TRBJ2-3; TRBD1 matches 8 bases. This CDR3 has 14 residues. Germline loops: CDR1 MNHNS, CDR2 SASEGT. J gave up 4 bases and V 8 bases, and 8 bases lay outside the gene matches. The CDR3 nucleotides are TGTGCCAGCTGGGCAGGGGGCTCGGCAGATACGCAGTATTTT. It translates to CASWAGGSADTQYF.

In its sample, this clonotype was seen a few times. The V and J genes are TRBV12-3 or TRBV12-4 and TRBJ2-1, with D unresolved. This CDR3 is built from 13 residues. V lost 2 bases and J 5 bases, leaving 7 bases between the germline ends. The CDR3 spells CASSLPGDNEQFF. CDR3 DNA sequence: TGTGCCAGCAGTTTACCAGGAGACAATGAGCAGTTCTTC.

This clonotype was counted ten times or more. The genes are TRBV6-1 and TRBJ1-1; D not resolved. The CDR3 contains 14 residues. The germline V gene encodes CDR1 MNHNS and CDR2 SASEGT. Trimming took off 6 bases at V and 5 bases at J, with 16 bases between the two ends. The DNA for the CDR3 is TGTGCCAGCAGAGGATCCAATCCTACGACTGAAGCTTTCTTT. Protein product: CASRGSNPTTEAFF.

This clonotype occurred a few times. V gene TRBV3-1 combines with J gene TRBJ2-4; 9 positions match TRBD1. CDR3 size: 17 residues. The trim removed 1 base at V and 2 bases at J, leaving 6 bases unmatched. The germline V gene encodes CDR1 LGHDT and CDR2 YNNKEL (reference sequence). The CDR3 protein is CASSQGGQGVPKNIQYF. CDR3 DNA: TGTGCCAGCAGCCAAGGGGGACAGGGAGTACCCAAAAACATTCAGTACTTC.

The chain has TRBV28 and TRBJ2-1; unclear D gene. V shed 8 bases and J shed 0 bases, with 14 bases lying between them. CDR1 MDHEN and CDR2 SYDVKM come from the germline V gene. The CDR3 totals 15 residues. CDR3 sequence: CASQGKISSYNEQFF. The DNA for the CDR3 is TGTGCCAGCCAAGGAAAAATCAGCTCCTACAATGAGCAGTTCTTC.

The rearrangement uses TRBV27 and TRBJ2-5; TRBD2 agrees at 9 bases. Germline CDR1 and CDR2: MNHEY and SMNVEV (reference sequence). This CDR3 has 15 amino acids. V was pared by 6 bases and J by 4 bases, with 9 bases of the junction left unmatched. CDR3: CASSSAGGRRETQYF. As DNA, the CDR3 is TGTGCCAGCAGCTCCGCGGGAGGGCGTCGAGAGACCCAGTACTTC.

This sequence joins TRBV4-2 and TRBJ2-3, with D hard to call. The CDR3 totals 14 residues. Germline V gene data show CDR1 as LGHNA and CDR2 as YNFKEQ. Trimming took off 1 base at V and 2 bases at J, with 7 bases between the two ends. The CDR3 DNA sequence: TGTGCCAGCAGCCAAGGAAGACACACAGATACGCAGTATTTT. Translated: CASSQGRHTDTQYF.

V usage is TRBV28 and J usage is TRBJ2-5; D call uncertain. The end of the DNA is better explained by TRBJ2-1, so the J call may be wrong. The CDR3 spans 14 residues. CDR1 and CDR2 (germline): MDHEN, SYDVKM. The CDR3 DNA reads TGTGCCAGCAGTTTGTCCCGCCAGAGCCATGAGCAGTTCTTC. Translation gives CASSLSRQSHEQFF.

The V gene is TRBV20-1, the J gene TRBJ2-5; D is undetermined. The CDR3 is 14 residues long. The V gene lost 3 bases and the J gene lost 1 base, with 12 bases spanning the gap. CDR1 and CDR2 (germline): DFQATT, SNEGSKA (reference sequence). CDR3: CSASSSKGQETQYF. For the CDR3, the DNA is TGCAGTGCTAGTTCGTCTAAAGGCCAAGAGACCCAGTACTTC.

This clonotype was detected a few times. The genes are TRBV5-1 and TRBJ2-3; 7 bases align to TRBD2. The J segment lost 4 bases and the V segment lost 0 bases, leaving 8 bases of the junction unmatched. CDR1 is SGHRS and CDR2 is YFSETQ in the germline V gene. This CDR3 has 16 residues. The CDR3 DNA reads TGCGCCAGCAGCTTGGCCTCTGCGGGAGTCCCAGATACGCAGTATTTT. The encoded protein is CASSLASAGVPDTQYF.

This clonotype has only a few counts. The rearrangement joins TRBV7-9 to TRBJ1-2; 7 bases line up with TRBD1. V dropped 5 bases and J dropped 2; count of bases not matched to a gene: 8. CDR1 is SEHNR and CDR2 is FQNEAQ in the germline V gene (reference sequence). CDR3 length: 15 amino acids. DNA of the CDR3: TGTGCCAGCAGCAACTCAGGGGGAAAGAACTATGGCTACACCTTC. Translating it yields CASSNSGGKNYGYTF.

This clonotype was detected a few times. At one of its ends the junction is not consistent with the germline gene, which may arise from a read error. The chain has TRBV7-6 and TRBJ1-3; D not certain. The CDR3 consists of 15 residues. Germline V gene data show CDR1 as SGHVS and CDR2 as FNYEAQ. CDR3 region: CASSLGPEPGTTIYF. The CDR3 region has the DNA TGTGCCAGCAGCTTAGGGCCAGAACCTGGAACCACCATATATTTT.

The rearrangement joins TRBV11-3 to TRBJ2-2; 10 nucleotides line up with TRBD2. From germline, CDR1 is SGHNT and CDR2 YENEEA. V gave up 4 bases and J gave up 1 base; unmatched junction bases: 6. This CDR3 is built from 17 residues. Written as DNA, the CDR3 is TGTGCCAGCAGCTCAGGTAGCGGGAGGATGAACACCGGGGAGCTGTTTTTT. Translating it yields CASSSGSGRMNTGELFF.

This clonotype has only a few counts. The rearrangement joins TRBV20-1 to TRBJ2-7; D is possibly TRBD2 (7 bases). The J call may not be correct, given that the DNA end is closer to TRBJ2-1. The CDR3 is made up of 15 amino acids. Looked up from germline, CDR1 is DFQATT and CDR2 is SNEGSKA (reference sequence). DNA of the CDR3: TGCAGTGCTTGGACTGGCGCGGGGGCTAACAATGAGCAGTTCTTC. It yields the protein CSAWTGAGANNEQFF.